This T cell receptor beta chain comes out of a study of T cell changes during pregnancy in multiple sclerosis. Using immunoSEQ multiplex PCR, the repertoire was profiled, and TCRdb retains in-frame clones only, with some absent. This table has tens of thousands of clones, more than 80% appearing once. Per the germline V gene, CDR1 is LGHNA and CDR2 is YSLEER. There are 17 residues in the CDR3. V was shortened by 2 bases and J by 0 bases, with 11 bases between the two germline ends. The source is a female donor with multiple sclerosis, enrolled in a pregnancy study. This chain connects TRBV4-3 to TRBJ1-6, with unresolved D. The sample here was CD4+ T cells from peripheral blood mononuclear cells, taken before pregnancy. The CDR3 sequence: CASSQRTGSSYNSPLHF. CDR3 DNA sequence: TGCGCCAGCAGCCAAAGGACGGGGAGCTCCTATAATTCACCCCTCCACTTT.